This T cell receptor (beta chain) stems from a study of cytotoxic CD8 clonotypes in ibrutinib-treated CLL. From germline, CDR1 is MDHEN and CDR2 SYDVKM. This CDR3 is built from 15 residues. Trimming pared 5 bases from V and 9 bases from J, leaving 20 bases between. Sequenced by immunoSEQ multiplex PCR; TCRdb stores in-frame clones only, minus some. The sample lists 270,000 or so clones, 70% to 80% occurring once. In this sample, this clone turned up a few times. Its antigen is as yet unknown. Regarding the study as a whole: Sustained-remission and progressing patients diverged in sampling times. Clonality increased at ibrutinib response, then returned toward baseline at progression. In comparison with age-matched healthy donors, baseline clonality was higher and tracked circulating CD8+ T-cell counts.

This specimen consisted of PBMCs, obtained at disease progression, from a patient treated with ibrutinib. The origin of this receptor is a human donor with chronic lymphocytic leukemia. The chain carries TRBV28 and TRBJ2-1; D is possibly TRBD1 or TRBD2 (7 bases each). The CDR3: CASSHSGRGPVEQFF. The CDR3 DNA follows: TGTGCCAGCAGTCATTCGGGGAGGGGGCCCGTTGAGCAGTTCTTC.